Listed below are T cell receptor beta chains from one sample, sequenced in a study of T-cell reconstitution after alpha-beta-depleted transplantation in children. TCRdb re-called the PCR reads with MiXCR, one entry per CDR3 protein. The sample lists about 610,000 distinct CDR3 sequences; roughly 10% were seen once. The starting material was PBMCs from the stem cell graft donor, obtained from the stem cell graft. The source is a human donor who donated a stem cell graft to a child with acute myeloid leukemia. The CDR3 runs from the conserved cysteine through the conserved F or W. A D gene is named only where the DNA matches it firmly. Only some rows state a clone size, as once, few, many or a class for expanded clones.

J: TRBJ2-5
D: -
V: TRBV11-1
size: -
CDR3: CASSLNPIAVRETQYF
DNA: TGTGCCAGCAGCTTAAATCCCATCGCGGTTCGAGAGACCCAGTACTTC

J: TRBJ2-5
D: TRBD2
V: TRBV7-2
size: -
CDR3: CASSTTSRGQETQYF
DNA: TGTGCCAGCAGTACGACTAGCCGGGGGCAAGAGACCCAGTACTTC

J: TRBJ1-5
D: -
V: TRBV7-8
size: many
CDR3: CASSPGEGNQPQHF
DNA: TGTGCCAGCAGCCCGGGGGAGGGCAATCAGCCCCAGCATTTT

J: TRBJ2-7
D: -
V: TRBV12-3/TRBV12-4
size: few
CDR3: CASSSDGISYEQYF
DNA: TGTGCCAGCAGTTCGGACGGTATCTCCTACGAGCAGTACTTC

J: TRBJ1-5
D: -
V: TRBV6-5
size: few
CDR3: CASSYSGDNLGGNQPQHF
DNA: TGTGCCAGCAGTTACTCGGGGGACAACTTGGGGGGCAATCAGCCCCAGCATTTT

J: TRBJ2-1
D: TRBD2
V: TRBV5-1
size: -
CDR3: CASSLGLAHEQFF
DNA: TGCGCCAGCAGCTTGGGACTAGCTCATGAGCAGTTCTTC

J: TRBJ2-2
D: -
V: TRBV27
size: many
CDR3: CASTRGLGNTGELFF
DNA: TGTGCCAGCACCCGGGGGCTAGGGAACACCGGGGAGCTGTTTTTT

J: TRBJ2-5
D: TRBD1
V: TRBV5-1
size: -
CDR3: CASSRATFPGTAAETQYF
DNA: TGCGCCAGCAGCCGAGCTACTTTTCCCGGGACAGCTGCGGAGACCCAGTACTTC

J: TRBJ2-3
D: -
V: TRBV5-1
size: -
CDR3: CASSSGVGSTSTDTQYF
DNA: TGCGCCAGCAGCTCTGGCGTCGGTTCAACTAGCACAGATACGCAGTATTTT

J: TRBJ1-2
D: -
V: TRBV29-1
size: -
CDR3: CSVEWQGMGYTF
DNA: TGCAGCGTTGAGTGGCAGGGGATGGGCTACACCTTC

J: TRBJ1-1
D: TRBD1
V: TRBV20-1
size: many
CDR3: CSAGQGVTEAFF
DNA: TGCAGTGCTGGACAGGGGGTGACTGAAGCTTTCTTT

J: TRBJ1-3
D: -
V: TRBV20-1
size: -
CDR3: CSAGARRDGRNTIYF
DNA: TGCAGTGCCGGAGCCCGCCGGGACGGTCGAAACACCATATATTTT

J: TRBJ2-3
D: TRBD2
V: TRBV27
size: -
CDR3: CASSLMGSGSRQDTQYF
DNA: TGTGCCAGCAGTTTAATGGGTAGCGGGAGCCGCCAAGATACGCAGTATTTT

J: TRBJ2-7
D: TRBD2
V: TRBV10-3
size: many
CDR3: CAISDSPGREYEQYF
DNA: TGTGCCATCAGTGACAGCCCCGGGAGGGAGTACGAGCAGTACTTC

J: TRBJ2-5
D: -
V: TRBV20-1
size: few
CDR3: CSASGANQETQYF
DNA: TGCAGTGCTAGTGGAGCGAACCAAGAGACCCAGTACTTC

J: TRBJ2-3
D: TRBD2
V: TRBV4-2
size: few
CDR3: CASSREAGGIDTQYF
DNA: TGTGCCAGCAGCCGGGAGGCGGGAGGTATAGATACGCAGTATTTT

J: TRBJ2-7
D: -
V: TRBV28
size: many
CDR3: CASSSGAIYEQYF
DNA: TGTGCCAGCAGTTCGGGGGCCATTTACGAGCAGTACTTC

J: TRBJ1-1
D: TRBD1
V: TRBV10-3
size: -
CDR3: CAITRQGNTEAFF
DNA: TGTGCCATCACCAGACAGGGGAACACTGAAGCTTTCTTT

J: TRBJ2-1
D: -
V: TRBV5-1
size: few
CDR3: CASSLGGRATYNEQFF
DNA: TGCGCCAGCAGCTTGGGTGGGCGGGCCACCTACAATGAGCAGTTCTTC

J: TRBJ1-5
D: -
V: TRBV6-2/TRBV6-3
size: few
CDR3: CASSAGGSAGNQPQHF
DNA: TGTGCCAGCAGTGCGGGCGGATCGGCGGGCAATCAGCCCCAGCATTTT